This T cell receptor beta chain derives from a study of T cells after yellow fever vaccination. Whole-study context: SMART-Seq v4 Ultra Low Input served to prepare low-cell-number fractions.

Conversion of TCR transcripts into cDNA relied on 5'RACE template switching, which added a universal primer site and UMIs. From the 5' RACE reads, TCRdb called clonotypes with MiXCR, one entry per CDR3 protein. The repertoire holds about 630,000 distinct CDR3 sequences, 9% to 15% seen once, with about 15% in the top ten. The starting material was PBMCs, obtained on the day of the yellow fever booster vaccination. The receptor comes from a man aged 30 to 45 who received the YFV17D yellow fever vaccine.

The CDR3 region is CASSLLQNPHEQYF. The CDR3 nucleotides read TGTGCCAGCAGCTTGCTTCAGAATCCCCACGAGCAGTACTTC. The chain links TRBV5-4 to TRBJ2-7; D is ambiguous. This CDR3 region has 14 residues. Trimming took 1 base from V and 5 from J, leaving 13 bases between them. Looked up from germline, CDR1 is SGHNT and CDR2 is YYREEE (reference sequence).